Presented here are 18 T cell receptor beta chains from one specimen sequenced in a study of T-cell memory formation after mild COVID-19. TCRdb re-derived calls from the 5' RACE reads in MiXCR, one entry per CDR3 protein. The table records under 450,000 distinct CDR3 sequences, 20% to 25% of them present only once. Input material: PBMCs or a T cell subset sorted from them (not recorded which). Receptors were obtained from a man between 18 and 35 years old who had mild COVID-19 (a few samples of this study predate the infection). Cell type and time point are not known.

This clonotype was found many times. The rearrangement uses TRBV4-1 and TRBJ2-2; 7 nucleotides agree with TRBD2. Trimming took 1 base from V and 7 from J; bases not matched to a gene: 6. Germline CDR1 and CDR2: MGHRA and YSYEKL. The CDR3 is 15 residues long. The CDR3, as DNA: TGCGCCAGCAGCCAAGCAAGCGGGGTTGACGGGGAGCTGTTTTTT. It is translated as CASSQASGVDGELFF.

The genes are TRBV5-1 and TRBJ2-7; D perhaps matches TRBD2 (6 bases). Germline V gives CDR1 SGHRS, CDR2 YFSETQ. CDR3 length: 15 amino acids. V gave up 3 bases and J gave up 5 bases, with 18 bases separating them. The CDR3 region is CASSYRLGTLDEQYF. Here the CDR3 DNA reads TGCGCCAGCAGCTACCGACTGGGGACTTTGGACGAGCAGTACTTC.

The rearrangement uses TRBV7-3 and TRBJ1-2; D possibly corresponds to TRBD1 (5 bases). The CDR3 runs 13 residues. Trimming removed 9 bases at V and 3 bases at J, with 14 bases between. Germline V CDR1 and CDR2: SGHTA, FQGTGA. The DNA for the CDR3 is TGTGCCAGTGCGGCGGGGGAAGACTATGGCTACACCTTC. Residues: CASAAGEDYGYTF.

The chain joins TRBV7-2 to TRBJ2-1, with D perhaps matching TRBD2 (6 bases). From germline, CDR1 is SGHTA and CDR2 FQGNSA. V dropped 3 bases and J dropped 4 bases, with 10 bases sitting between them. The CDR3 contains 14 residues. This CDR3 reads CASSLLAAYNEQFF. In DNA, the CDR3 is TGTGCCAGCAGCTTGTTAGCGGCTTACAATGAGCAGTTCTTC. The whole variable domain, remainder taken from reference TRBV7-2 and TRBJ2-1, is GAGVSQSPSNKVTEKGKDVELRCDPISGHTALYWYRQSLGQGLEFLIYFQGNSAPDKSGLPSDRFSAERTGGSVSTLTIQRTQQEDSAVYLCASSLLAAYNEQFFGPGTRLTVL.

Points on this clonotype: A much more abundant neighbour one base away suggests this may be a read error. CDR3 nucleotides: TGTGCCAGCAGCTTCTCAGGGTACACTGAAGCTTTCTTT. This translates into CASSFSGYTEAFF. This rearrangement joins TRBV7-9 to TRBJ1-1; maybe TRBD1 (5 bases). The CDR3 length is 13 residues. CDR1 SEHNR and CDR2 FQNEAQ come from the germline V gene (reference sequence). Between the trimmed V and J ends, which lost 3 bases and 3 bases, there was a span of 8 bases.

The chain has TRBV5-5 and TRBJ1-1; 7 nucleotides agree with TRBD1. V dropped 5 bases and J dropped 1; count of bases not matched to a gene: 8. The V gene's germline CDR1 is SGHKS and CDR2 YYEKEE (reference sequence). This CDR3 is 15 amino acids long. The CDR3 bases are TGTGCCAGCAGTAGGCGACAGGGTCAGAACACTGAAGCTTTCTTT. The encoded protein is CASSRRQGQNTEAFF.

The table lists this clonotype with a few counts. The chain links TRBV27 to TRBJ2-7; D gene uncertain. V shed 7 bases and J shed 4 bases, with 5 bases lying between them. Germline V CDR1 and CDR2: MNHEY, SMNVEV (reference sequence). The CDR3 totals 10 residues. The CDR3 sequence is CASTPYEQYV. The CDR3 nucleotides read TGTGCCAGCACCCCATACGAGCAGTACGTC.

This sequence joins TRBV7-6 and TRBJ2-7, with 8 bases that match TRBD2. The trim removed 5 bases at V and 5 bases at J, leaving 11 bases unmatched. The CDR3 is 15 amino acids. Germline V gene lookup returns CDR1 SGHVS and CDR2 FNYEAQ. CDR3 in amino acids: CASSPLGLAHHEQYV. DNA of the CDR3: TGTGCCAGCAGCCCCCTAGGACTAGCCCACCACGAGCAGTACGTC.

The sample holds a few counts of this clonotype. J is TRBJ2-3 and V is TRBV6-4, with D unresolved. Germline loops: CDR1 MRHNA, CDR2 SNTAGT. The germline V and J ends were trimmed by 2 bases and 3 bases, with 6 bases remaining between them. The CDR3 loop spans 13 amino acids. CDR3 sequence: CASSDTETDTQYF. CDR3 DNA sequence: TGTGCCAGCAGTGACACAGAAACAGATACGCAGTATTTT.

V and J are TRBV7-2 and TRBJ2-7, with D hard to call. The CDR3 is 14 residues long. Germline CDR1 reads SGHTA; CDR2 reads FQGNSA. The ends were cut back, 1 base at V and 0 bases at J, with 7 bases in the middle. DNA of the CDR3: TGTGCCAGCAGCTTAGATCGGAACTCCTACGAGCAGTACGTC. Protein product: CASSLDRNSYEQYV.

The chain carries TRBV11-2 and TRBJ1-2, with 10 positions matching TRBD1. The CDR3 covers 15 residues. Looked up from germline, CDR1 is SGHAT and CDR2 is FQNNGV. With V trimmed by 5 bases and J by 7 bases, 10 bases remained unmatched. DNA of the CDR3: TGTGCCAGCAGCATCGGACAGGGGGTGCCGGGTGGCTACACCTTC. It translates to CASSIGQGVPGGYTF.

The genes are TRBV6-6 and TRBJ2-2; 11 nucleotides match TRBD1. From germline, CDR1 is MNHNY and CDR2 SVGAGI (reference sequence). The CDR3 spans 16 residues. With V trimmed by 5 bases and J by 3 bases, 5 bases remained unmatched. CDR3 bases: TGTGCCAGCAGTCGCCCGGGACAGGGGGACACCGGGGAGCTGTTTTTT. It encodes CASSRPGQGDTGELFF.

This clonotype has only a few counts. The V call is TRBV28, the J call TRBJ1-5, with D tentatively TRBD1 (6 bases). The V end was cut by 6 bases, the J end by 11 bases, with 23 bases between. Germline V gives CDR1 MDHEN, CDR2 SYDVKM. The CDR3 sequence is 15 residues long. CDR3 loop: CASRREGGPHGAQHF. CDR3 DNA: TGTGCCAGCAGGCGGGAAGGGGGGCCGCATGGGGCCCAGCATTTT.

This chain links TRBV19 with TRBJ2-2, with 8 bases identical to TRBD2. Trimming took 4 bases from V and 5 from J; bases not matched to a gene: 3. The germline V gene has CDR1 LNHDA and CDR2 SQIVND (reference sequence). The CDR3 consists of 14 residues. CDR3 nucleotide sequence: TGTGCCAGTAGTAAACGCGGGAGGACCGGGGAGCTGTTTTTT. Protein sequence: CASSKRGRTGELFF.

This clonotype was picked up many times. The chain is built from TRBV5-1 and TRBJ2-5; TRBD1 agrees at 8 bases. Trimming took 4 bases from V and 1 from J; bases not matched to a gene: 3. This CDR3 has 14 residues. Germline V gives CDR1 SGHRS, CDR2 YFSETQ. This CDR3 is CASSGGTGQETQYF. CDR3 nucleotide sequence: TGCGCCAGCAGCGGAGGGACAGGCCAAGAGACCCAGTACTTC. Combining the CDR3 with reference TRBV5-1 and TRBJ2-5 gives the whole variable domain KAGVTQTPRYLIKTRGQQVTLSCSPISGHRSVSWYQQTPGQGLQFLFEYFSETQRNKGNFPGRFSGRQFSNSRSEMNVSTLELGDSALYLCASSGGTGQETQYFGPGTRLLVL.

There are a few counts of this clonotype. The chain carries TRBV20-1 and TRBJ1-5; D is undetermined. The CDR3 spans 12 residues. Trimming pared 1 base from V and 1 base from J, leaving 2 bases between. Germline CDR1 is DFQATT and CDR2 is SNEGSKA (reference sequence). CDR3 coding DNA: TGCAGTGCTAGAGTGAGCAATCAGCCCCAGCATTTT. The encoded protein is CSARVSNQPQHF.

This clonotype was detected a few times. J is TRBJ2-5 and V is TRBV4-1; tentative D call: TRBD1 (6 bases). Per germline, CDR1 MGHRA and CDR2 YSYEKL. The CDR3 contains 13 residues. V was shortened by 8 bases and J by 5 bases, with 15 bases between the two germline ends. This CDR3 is CASAPRQGETQYF. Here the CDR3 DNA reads TGCGCCAGCGCCCCCCGGCAGGGGGAGACCCAGTACTTC.

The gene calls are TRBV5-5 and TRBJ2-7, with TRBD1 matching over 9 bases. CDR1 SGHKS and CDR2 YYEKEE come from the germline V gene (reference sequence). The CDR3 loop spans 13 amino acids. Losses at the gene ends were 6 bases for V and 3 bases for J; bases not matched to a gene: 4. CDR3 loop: CASKGQGLYEQYF. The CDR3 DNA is TGTGCCAGCAAGGGACAGGGCCTCTACGAGCAGTACTTC.